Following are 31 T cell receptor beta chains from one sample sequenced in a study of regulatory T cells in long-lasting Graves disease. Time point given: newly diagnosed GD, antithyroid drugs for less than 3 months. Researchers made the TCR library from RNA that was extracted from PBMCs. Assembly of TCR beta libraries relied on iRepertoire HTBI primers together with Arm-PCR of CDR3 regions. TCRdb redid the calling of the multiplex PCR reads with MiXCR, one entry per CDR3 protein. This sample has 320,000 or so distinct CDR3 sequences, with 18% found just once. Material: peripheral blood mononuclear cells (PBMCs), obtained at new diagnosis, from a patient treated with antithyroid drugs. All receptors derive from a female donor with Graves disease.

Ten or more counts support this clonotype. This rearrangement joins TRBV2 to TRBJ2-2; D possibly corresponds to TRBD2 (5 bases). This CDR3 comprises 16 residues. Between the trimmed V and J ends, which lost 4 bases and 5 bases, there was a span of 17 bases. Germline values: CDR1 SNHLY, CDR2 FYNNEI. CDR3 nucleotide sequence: TGTGCCAGCAGTGGAAACCGGCACCCGGGGACCGGGGAGCTGTTTTTT. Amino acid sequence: CASSGNRHPGTGELFF.

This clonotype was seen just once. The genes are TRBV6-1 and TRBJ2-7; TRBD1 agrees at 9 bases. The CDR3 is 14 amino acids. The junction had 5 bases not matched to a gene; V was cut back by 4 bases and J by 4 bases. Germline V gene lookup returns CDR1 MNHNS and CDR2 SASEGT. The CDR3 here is CASSVGQGKYEQYF. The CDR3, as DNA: TGTGCCAGCAGTGTGGGACAGGGCAAATACGAGCAGTACTTC.

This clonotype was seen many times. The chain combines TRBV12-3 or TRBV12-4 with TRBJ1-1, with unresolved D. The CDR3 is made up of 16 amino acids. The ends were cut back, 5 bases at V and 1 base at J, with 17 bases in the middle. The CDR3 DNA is TGTGCCAGCAGTAGCGTAGGAGAGCTCGGGAACACTGAAGCTTTCTTT. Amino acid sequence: CASSSVGELGNTEAFF.

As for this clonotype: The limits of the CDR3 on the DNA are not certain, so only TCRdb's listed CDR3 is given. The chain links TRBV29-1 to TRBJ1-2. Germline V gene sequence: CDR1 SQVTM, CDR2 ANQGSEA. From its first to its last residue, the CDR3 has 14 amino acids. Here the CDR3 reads CSATDLLANYGCTF.

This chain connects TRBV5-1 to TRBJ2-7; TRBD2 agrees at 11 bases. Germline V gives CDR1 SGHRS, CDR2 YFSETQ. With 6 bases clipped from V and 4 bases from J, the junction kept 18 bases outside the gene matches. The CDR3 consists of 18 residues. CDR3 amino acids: CASTWKLAGVPKIYEQYF. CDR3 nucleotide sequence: TGCGCCAGCACGTGGAAACTAGCGGGAGTACCCAAGATTTACGAGCAGTACTTC.

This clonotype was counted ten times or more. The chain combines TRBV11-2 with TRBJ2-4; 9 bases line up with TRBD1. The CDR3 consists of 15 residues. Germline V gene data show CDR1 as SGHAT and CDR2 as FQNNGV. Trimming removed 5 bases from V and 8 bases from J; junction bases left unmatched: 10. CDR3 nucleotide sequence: TGTGCCAGCAGCGAAGCGACAGGGGGATGGGACATTCAGTACTTC. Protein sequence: CASSEATGGWDIQYF.

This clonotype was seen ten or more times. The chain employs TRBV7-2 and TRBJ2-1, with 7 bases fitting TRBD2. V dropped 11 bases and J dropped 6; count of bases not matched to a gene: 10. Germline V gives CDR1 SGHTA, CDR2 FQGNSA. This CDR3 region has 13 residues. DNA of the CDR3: TGTGCCGGCTCTCGGTGGGGGGGCAATGAGCAGTTCTTC. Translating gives CAGSRWGGNEQFF.

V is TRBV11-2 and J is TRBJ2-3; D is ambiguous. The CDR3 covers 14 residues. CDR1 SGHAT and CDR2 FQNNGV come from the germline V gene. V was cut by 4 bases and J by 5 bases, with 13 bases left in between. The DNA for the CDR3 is TGTGCCAGCAGCTCAATGTACCGGATAGATACGCAGTATTTT. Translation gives CASSSMYRIDTQYF.

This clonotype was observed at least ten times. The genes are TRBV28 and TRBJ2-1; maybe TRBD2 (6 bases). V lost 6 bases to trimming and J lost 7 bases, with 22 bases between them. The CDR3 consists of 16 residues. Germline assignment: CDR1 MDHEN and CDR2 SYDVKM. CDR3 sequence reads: CASSSPAGPMGNEQFF. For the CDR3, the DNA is TGTGCCAGCAGCTCTCCGGCGGGACCGATGGGGAATGAGCAGTTCTTC.

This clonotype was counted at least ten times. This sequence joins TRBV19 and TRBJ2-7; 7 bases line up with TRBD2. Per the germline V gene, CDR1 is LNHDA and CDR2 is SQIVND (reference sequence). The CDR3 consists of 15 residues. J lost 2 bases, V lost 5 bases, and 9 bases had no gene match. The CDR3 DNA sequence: TGTGCCAGTAGTGTGGGCGGGGGATCTCCCTACGAGCAGTACTTC. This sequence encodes CASSVGGGSPYEQYF.

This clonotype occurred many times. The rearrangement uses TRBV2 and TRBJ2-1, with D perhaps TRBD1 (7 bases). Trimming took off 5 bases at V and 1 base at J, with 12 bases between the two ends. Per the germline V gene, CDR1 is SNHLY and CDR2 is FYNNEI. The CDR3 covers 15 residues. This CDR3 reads CASSPGGRSYNEQFF. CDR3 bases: TGTGCCAGCAGTCCAGGGGGGAGGTCCTACAATGAGCAGTTCTTC.

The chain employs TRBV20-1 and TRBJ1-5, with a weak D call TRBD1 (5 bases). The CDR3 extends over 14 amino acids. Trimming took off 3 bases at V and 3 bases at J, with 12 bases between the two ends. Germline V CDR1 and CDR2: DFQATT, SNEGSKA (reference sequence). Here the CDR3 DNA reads TGCAGTGCTAGGGCGGGACGGAACAATCAGCCCCAGCATTTT. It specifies CSARAGRNNQPQHF.

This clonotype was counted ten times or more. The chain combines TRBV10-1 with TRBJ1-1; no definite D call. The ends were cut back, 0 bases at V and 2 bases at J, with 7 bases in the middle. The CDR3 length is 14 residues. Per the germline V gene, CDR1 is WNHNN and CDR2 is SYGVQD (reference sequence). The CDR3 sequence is CASSESSGNTEAFF. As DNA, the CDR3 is TGCGCCAGCAGTGAGTCGTCAGGTAACACTGAAGCTTTCTTT.

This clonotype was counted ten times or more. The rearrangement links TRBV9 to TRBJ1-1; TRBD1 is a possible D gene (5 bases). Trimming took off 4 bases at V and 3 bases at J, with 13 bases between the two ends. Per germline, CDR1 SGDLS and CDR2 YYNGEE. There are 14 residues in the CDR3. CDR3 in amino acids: CASSFRWGDTEAFF. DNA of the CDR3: TGTGCCAGCAGCTTCCGGTGGGGCGACACTGAAGCTTTCTTT.

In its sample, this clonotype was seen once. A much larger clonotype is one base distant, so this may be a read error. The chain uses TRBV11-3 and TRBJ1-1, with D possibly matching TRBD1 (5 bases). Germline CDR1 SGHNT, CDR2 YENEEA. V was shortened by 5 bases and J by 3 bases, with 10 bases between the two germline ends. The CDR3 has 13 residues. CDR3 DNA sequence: TGTGCCAGCAGCCCCCCGGGGCACACTGAAGCTTTCTTT. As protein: CASSPPGHTEAFF.

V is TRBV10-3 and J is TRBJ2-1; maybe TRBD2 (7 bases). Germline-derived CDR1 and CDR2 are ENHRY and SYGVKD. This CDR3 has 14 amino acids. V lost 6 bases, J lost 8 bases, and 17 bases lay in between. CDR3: CAIRPGAGEDEQFF. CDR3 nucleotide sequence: TGTGCCATCAGGCCAGGGGCGGGAGAGGATGAGCAGTTCTTC.

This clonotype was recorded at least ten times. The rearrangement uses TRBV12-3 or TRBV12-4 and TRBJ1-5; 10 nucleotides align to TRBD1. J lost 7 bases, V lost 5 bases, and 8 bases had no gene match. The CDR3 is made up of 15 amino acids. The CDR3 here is CASSRGDRGYQPQHF. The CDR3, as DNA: TGTGCCAGCAGTAGGGGGGACAGGGGTTACCAGCCCCAGCATTTT.

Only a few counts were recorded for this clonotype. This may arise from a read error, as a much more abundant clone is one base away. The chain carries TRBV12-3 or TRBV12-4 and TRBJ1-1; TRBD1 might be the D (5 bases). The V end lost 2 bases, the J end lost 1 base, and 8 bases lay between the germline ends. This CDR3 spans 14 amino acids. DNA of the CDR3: TGTGCCAGCAGTTTAAGGGGATGGAACACTGAAGCTTTCTTT. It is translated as CASSLRGWNTEAFF.

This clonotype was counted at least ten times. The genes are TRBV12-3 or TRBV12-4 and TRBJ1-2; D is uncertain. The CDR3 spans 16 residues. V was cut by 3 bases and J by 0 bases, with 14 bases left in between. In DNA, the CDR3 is TGTGCCAGCAGTTTCAAACAGAGTAAAACTAACTATGGCTACACCTTC. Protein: CASSFKQSKTNYGYTF.

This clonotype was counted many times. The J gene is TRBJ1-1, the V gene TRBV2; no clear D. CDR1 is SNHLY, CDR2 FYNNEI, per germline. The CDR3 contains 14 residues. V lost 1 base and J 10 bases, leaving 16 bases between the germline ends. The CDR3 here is CASSEGWAIVRAFF. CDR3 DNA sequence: TGTGCCAGCAGTGAAGGTTGGGCCATTGTACGAGCTTTCTTT.

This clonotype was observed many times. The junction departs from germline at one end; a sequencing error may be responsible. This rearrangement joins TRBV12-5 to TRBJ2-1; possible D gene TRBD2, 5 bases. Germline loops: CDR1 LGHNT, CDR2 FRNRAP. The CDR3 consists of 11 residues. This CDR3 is CTSAHNNEQFF. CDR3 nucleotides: TGTACTAGTGCCCACAACAATGAGCAGTTCTTC.

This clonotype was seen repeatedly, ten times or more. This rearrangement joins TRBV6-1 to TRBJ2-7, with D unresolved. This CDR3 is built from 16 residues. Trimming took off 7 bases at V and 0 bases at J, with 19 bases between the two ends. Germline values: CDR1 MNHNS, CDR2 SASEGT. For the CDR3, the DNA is TGTGCCAGCAAACGGGTAGCTGGCCACAGCTCCTACGAGCAGTACTTC. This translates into CASKRVAGHSSYEQYF.

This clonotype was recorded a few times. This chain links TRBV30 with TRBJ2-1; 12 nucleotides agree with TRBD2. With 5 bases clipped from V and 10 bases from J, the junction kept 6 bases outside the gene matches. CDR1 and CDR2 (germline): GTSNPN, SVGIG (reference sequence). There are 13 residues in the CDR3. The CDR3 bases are TGTGCCTGGCGACTAGCGGGAGCCGGCGAGCAGTTCTTC. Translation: CAWRLAGAGEQFF.

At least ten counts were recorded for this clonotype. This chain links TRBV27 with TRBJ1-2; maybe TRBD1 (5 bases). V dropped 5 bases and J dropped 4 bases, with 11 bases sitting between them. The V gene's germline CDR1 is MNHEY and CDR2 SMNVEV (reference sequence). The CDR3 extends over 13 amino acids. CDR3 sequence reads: CASSPGGTYGYTF. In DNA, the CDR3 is TGTGCCAGCAGTCCCGGGGGTACCTATGGCTACACCTTC.

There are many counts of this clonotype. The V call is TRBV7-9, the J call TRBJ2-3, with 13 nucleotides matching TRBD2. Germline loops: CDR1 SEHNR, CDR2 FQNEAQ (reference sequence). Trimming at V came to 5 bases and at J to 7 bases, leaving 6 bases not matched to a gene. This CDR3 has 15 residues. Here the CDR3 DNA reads TGTGCCAGCAGCCCGACTAGCGGGAGGCCTAATACGCAGTATTTT. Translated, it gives CASSPTSGRPNTQYF.

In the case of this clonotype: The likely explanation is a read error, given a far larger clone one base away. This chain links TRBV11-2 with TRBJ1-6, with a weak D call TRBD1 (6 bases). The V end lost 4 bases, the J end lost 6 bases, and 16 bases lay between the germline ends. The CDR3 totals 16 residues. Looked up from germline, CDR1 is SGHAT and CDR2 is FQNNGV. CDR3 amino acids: CASSSRTGHLNSPLHF. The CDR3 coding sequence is TGTGCCAGCAGCTCCCGAACGGGACATCTTAATTCACCCCTCCACTTT.

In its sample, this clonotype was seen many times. CDR3 in amino acids: CSVTGTGNTEAFF. DNA of the CDR3: TGCAGCGTCACCGGGACCGGGAACACTGAAGCTTTCTTT. The chain combines TRBV29-1 with TRBJ1-1; tentative D call: TRBD1 (5 bases). The CDR3 spans 13 residues. Trimming took off 6 bases at V and 1 base at J, with 12 bases between the two ends. Germline CDR1 reads SQVTM; CDR2 reads ANQGSEA. The variable domain in full, completed from reference TRBV29-1 and TRBJ1-1, reads SAVISQKPSRDICQRGTSLTIQCQVDSQVTMMFWYRQQPGQSLTLIATANQGSEATYESGFVIDKFPISRPNLTFSTLTVSNMSPEDSSIYLCSVTGTGNTEAFFGQGTRLTVV.

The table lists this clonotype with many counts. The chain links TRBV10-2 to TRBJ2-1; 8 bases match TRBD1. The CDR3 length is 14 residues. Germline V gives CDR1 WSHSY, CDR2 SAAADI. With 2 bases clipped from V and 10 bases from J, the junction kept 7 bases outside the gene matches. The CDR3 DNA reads TGCGCCAGCAGTGAGGACAGGGGAATCTACGAGCAGTTCTTC. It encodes CASSEDRGIYEQFF.

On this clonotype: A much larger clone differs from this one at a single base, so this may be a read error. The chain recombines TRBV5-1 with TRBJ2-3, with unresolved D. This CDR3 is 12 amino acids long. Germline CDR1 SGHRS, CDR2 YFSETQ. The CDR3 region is CASNPPGGSQYF. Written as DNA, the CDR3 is TGTGCCAGCAACCCCCCCGGTGGGTCGCAGTATTTT.

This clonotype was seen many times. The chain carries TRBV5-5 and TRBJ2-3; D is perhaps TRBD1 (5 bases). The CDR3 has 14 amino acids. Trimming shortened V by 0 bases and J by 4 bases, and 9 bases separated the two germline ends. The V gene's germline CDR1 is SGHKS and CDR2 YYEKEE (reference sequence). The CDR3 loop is CASSLEGQPDTQYF. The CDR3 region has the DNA TGTGCCAGCAGCTTGGAGGGGCAGCCAGATACGCAGTATTTT.

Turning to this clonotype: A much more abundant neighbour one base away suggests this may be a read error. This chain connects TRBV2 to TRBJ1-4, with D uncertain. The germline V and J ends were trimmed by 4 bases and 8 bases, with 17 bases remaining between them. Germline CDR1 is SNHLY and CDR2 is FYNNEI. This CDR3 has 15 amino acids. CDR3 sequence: CASSGHQAVEEKLFF. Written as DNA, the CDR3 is TGTGCCAGCAGTGGTCATCAGGCTGTGGAGGAAAAACTGTTTTTT.